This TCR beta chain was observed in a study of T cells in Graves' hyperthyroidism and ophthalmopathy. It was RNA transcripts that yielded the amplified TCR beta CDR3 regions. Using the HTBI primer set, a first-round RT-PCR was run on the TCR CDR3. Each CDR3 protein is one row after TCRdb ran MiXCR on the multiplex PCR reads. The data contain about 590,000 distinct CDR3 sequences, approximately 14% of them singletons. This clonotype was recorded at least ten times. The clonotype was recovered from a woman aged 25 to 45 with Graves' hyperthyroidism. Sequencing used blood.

The CDR3 sequence is CASPRDSPSTDTQYF. The CDR3 bases are TGTGCCAGCCCCCGGGACAGTCCTAGCACAGATACGCAGTATTTT. This rearrangement joins TRBV7-2 to TRBJ2-3; TRBD1 matches 7 bases. The CDR3 loop spans 15 amino acids. CDR1 and CDR2 from the germline V gene are SGHTA and FQGNSA. V was pared by 8 bases and J by 0 bases, with 8 bases of the junction left unmatched.